The TCR beta chain under discussion was sequenced for a study of identical twins (dated by TCRdb to about 2016). General notes on the study: TCR alpha and beta repertoires from monozygotic twins, unrelated adults of various ages and cord blood were deep-sequenced to test whether fetal clonotypes persist. To rule out contamination, the twin experiments were replicated at different times with different library preparation protocols.

V and J are truncated by 3 bases and 2 bases respectively, leaving an intervening sequence of 13 bases. CDR3 length: 15 amino acids, cysteine to phenylalanine. Of the read, only the CDR3 DNA is kept; its 45 bases are in frame from base 1. As encoded in the germline V gene, CDR1 is SGHAT while CDR2 is FQNNGV. The investigation overall reported the following: Zero-insertion analyses could be partly confounded by invariant T cells such as MAIT and iNKT, though diverse VJ usage argued against such confounding for most clonotypes. Abundant cord blood beta clonotypes had fewer insertions, young adult naive repertoires showed a similar but weaker trend, and memory repertoires showed no such trend. In monozygotic twins, out-of-frame TCR alpha sharing was systematically underestimated by recombination models, although the models agreed with sharing between unrelated individuals. A weaker excess of twin sharing was found in beta out-of-frame sequences because the signal-to-noise ratio was lowered by fewer shared sequences. Compared with coincidental sharing between unrelated individuals, out-of-frame TCR alpha sequences shared between twins had an excess of sequences with low generation probability. Because the same donors could not be followed over many years, conclusions were based on cross-sectional statistical analysis.

This clonotype was counted a few times. The clone's antigen remains unknown. Base-call qualities are not available, and no considerably larger clone is one nucleotide away. Library generation was performed with 5' RACE. The reads were generated on an Illumina HiSeq 2000. Template switching added a universal primer binding site, and the final cDNA carried a unique molecular identifier that allowed TCR cDNA molecules to be counted accurately. Specific primers in the conserved constant-segment region were used to synthesize first-strand cDNA for TCR alpha and beta chains. To control for contamination, each cDNA library was double barcoded with a SMART-Mk sample barcode plus Illumina barcodes. Two successive PCR steps introduced TruSeq adapter sequences along with Illumina sample barcodes. Sequencing of the TCR alpha and beta cDNA libraries was done on the Illumina HiSeq platform using custom primers. The study's processing was this. Raw reads were processed with MiGEC to extract unique molecular identifiers, and MiXCR was used to determine CDR3 positions. Recombination models were inferred per individual with the repgenHMM and IGoR tools using an EM algorithm. Shared clonotypes were analyzed with the tcR package in R, and sharing was normalized by the product of cloneset sizes. Out-of-frame nonproductive sequences were analyzed to study raw recombination free of thymic and clonal selection effects. TCRdb handled the public reads itself, with Q25 trimming in fastp and clone calling in MiXCR, and kept productive beta chains. Each entry is one CDR3 protein sequence, shown with its most common DNA and genes. The authors' filters were not applied to this entry. The sample table contains around 1.7 million distinct CDR3 sequences; only one count was recorded for under 35% of them. The ten largest clones take up about 0.27% of the sample.

Every donor in the study was a healthy Caucasian. The sequence came from a newborn girl in good health. This receptor chain uses TRBV11-2 and TRBJ2-5, and possibly TRBD2, on 6 matching bases. Input material: cord blood. DNA sequence: TGTGCCAGCAGCTTGGCGGGGTTGGAACAAGAGACCCAGTACTTC. Its translation reads: CASSLAGLEQETQYF.